The 6 T cell receptor beta chains presented below share a single source sample, sequenced in a study of cytomegalovirus exposure and HLA in healthy donors (dated by TCRdb to 2016 to 2017). Preparation of the library involved the immunoSEQ multiplex PCR assay. For the multiplex PCR, a mixture combining 60 forward primers for TCR Vbeta segments and 13 reverse primers for TCR Jbeta segments was used. TCRdb carries this immuneACCESS record with in-frame sequences only. Its versions omit some clonotypes, under half of them owing to an unresolved V gene in the studies checked, with the rest unexplained. The sample table records 150,000 to 200,000 clones; roughly a tenth of these occur just once. The biggest ten clones account for 1% to 1.5% of the sample. The sequenced material came from PBMCs. The receptors come from a woman in her 30s in good health and CMV-seropositive.

This clone turned up a few times. J is TRBJ2-7 and V is TRBV7-9; D might be TRBD1 (5 bases). Germline-derived CDR1 and CDR2 are SEHNR and FQNEAQ (reference sequence). V dropped 3 bases and J dropped 4 bases, with 7 bases sitting between them. CDR3 size: 12 residues. The CDR3 bases are TGTGCCAGCAGCTTTCAGGGATACGAGCAGTACTTC. This sequence encodes CASSFQGYEQYF.

The rearrangement links TRBV9 to TRBJ2-1, with 9 nucleotides matching TRBD2. CDR1 and CDR2 from the germline V gene are SGDLS and YYNGEE. The J segment lost 4 bases and the V segment lost 4 bases, leaving 12 bases of the junction unmatched. The CDR3 contains 17 residues. In nucleotides, the CDR3 is TGTGCCAGCAGCCCCTCGGTAGCGGGAGTGCCTTACAATGAGCAGTTCTTC. This gives the protein CASSPSVAGVPYNEQFF.

This chain connects TRBV6-5 to TRBJ2-7; D possibly corresponds to TRBD1 (6 bases). V was shortened by 4 bases and J by 2 bases, with 12 bases between the two germline ends. The CDR3 loop spans 14 amino acids. CDR1 is MNHEY, CDR2 SVGAGI, per germline. The CDR3 protein is CASSLAGDPYEQYF. In DNA, the CDR3 is TGTGCCAGCAGTTTGGCAGGGGATCCCTACGAGCAGTACTTC.

This rearrangement joins TRBV18 to TRBJ2-7, with D unresolved. Per germline, CDR1 KGHSH and CDR2 LQKENI. The CDR3 is 16 residues long. V was trimmed by 0 bases and J by 3 bases, leaving 15 bases between them. CDR3 residues: CASSPPDTPSFYEQYF. The DNA of the CDR3 is TGTGCCAGCTCACCACCAGACACCCCCTCGTTCTACGAGCAGTACTTC. The entire variable domain, with the rest obtained from reference TRBV18 and TRBJ2-7, is as follows: NAGVMQNPRHLVRRRGQEARLRCSPMKGHSHVYWYRQLPEEGLKFMVYLQKENIIDESGMPKERFSAEFPKEGPSILRIQQVVRGDSAAYFCASSPPDTPSFYEQYFGPGTRLTVT.

Only a few counts were recorded for this clone. This chain connects TRBV5-4 to TRBJ2-6; D gene uncertain. The CDR3 sequence is 16 residues long. The V end was cut by 2 bases, the J end by 0 bases, with 9 bases between. The germline CDR1 and CDR2 sequences are SGHNT and YYREEE (reference sequence). The CDR3 loop reads CASSFDRSSGANVLTF. Written as DNA, the CDR3 is TGTGCCAGCAGCTTTGATAGGAGCTCTGGGGCCAACGTCCTGACTTTC.

This clone has just a few counts. The V gene is TRBV4-2, the J gene TRBJ1-5; D unclear. CDR1 and CDR2 from the germline V gene are LGHNA and YNFKEQ. This CDR3 comprises 16 residues. V was clipped by 0 bases and J by 6 bases, with 15 bases between them. The CDR3 DNA follows: TGTGCCAGCAGCCAAGATGGTGCCAGTCGGGGTCAGCCCCAGCATTTT. Amino acids: CASSQDGASRGQPQHF.